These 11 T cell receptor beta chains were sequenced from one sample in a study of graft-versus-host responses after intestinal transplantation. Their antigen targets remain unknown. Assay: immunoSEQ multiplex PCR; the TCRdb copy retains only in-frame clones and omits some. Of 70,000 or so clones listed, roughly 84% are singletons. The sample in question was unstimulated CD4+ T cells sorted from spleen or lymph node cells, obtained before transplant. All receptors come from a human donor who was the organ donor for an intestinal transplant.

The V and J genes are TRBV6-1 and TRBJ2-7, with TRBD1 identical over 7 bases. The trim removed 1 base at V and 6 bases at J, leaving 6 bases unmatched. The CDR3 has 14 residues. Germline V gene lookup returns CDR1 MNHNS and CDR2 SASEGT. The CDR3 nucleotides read TGTGCCAGCAGTGAAGGAAGACAGGGCCGCGAGCAGTACGTC. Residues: CASSEGRQGREQYV.

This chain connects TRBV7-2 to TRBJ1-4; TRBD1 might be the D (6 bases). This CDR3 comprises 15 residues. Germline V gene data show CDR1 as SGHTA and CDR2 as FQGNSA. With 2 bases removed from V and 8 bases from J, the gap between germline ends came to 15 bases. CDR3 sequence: CASSLKSGGREKLFF. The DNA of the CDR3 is TGTGCCAGCAGCTTAAAGTCCGGGGGGCGGGAAAAACTGTTTTTT.

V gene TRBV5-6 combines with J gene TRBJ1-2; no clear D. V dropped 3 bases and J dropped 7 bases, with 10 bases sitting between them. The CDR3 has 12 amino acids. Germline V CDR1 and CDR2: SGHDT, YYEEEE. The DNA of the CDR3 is TGTGCCAGCAGCTCTGAAGCGGGTGGCTACACCTTC. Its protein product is CASSSEAGGYTF.

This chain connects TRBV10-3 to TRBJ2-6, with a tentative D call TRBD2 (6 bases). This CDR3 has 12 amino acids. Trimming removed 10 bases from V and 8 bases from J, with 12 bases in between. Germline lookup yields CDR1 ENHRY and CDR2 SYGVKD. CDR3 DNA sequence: TGTGCCAGCGGAGGGGTTCCCAACGTCCTGACTTTC. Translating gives CASGGVPNVLTF.

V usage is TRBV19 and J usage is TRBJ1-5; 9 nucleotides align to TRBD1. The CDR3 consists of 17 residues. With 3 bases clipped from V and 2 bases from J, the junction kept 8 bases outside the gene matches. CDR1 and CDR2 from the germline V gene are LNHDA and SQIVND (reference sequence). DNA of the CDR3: TGTGCCAGTAGTATTAGACAGGGGGGTGATGGCAATCAGCCCCAGCATTTT. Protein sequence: CASSIRQGGDGNQPQHF.

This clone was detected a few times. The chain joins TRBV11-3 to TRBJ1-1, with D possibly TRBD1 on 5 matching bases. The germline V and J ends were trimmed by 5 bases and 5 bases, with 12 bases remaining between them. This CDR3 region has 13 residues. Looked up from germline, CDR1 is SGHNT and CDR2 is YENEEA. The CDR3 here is CASSLVGGTEAFF. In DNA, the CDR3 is TGTGCCAGCAGCCTGGTGGGGGGAACTGAAGCTTTCTTT.

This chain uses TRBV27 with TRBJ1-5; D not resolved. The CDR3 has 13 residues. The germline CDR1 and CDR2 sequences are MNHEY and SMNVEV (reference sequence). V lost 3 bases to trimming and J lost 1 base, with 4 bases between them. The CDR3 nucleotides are TGTGCCAGCAGTTTTTTAAGCAATCAGCCCCAGCATTTT. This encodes CASSFLSNQPQHF.

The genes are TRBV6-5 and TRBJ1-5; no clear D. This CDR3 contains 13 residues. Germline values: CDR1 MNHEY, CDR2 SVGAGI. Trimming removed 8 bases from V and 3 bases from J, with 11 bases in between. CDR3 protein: CASAARYNQPQHF. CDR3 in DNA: TGTGCCAGCGCGGCAAGGTACAATCAGCCCCAGCATTTT.

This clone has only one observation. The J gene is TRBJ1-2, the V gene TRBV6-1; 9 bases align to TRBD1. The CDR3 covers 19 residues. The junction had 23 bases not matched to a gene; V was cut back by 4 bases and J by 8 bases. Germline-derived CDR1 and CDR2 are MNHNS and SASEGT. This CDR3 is CASSGNRGRINDGSWGYTF. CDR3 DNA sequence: TGTGCCAGCAGTGGTAACAGGGGGCGCATCAATGATGGTTCGTGGGGCTACACCTTC.

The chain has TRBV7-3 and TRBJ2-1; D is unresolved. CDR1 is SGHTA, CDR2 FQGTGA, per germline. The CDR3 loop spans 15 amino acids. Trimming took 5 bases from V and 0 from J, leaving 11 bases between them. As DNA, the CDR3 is TGTGCCAGCAGCCCTTCGTCGAGCTCCTACAATGAGCAGTTCTTC. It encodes CASSPSSSSYNEQFF. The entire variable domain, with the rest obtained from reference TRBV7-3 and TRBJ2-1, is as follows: GAGVSQTPSNKVTEKGKYVELRCDPISGHTALYWYRQSLGQGPEFLIYFQGTGAADDSGLPNDRFFAVRPEGSVSTLKIQRTERGDSAVYLCASSPSSSSYNEQFFGPGTRLTVL.

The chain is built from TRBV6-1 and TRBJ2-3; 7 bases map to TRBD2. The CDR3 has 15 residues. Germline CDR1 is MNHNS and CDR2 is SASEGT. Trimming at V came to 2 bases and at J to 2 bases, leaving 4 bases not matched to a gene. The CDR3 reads CASSENRLATDTQYF. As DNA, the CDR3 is TGTGCCAGCAGTGAAAACAGACTAGCCACAGATACGCAGTATTTT.